The 26 T cell receptor beta chains below all came from one sample that was sequenced in a study of identical twins. TCRdb re-analysed the 5' RACE reads in MiXCR, keeping a single row per CDR3 protein. The sample lists roughly 710,000 distinct CDR3 sequences, roughly 6.2% occurring once. The sequenced sample was naive T cells sorted from blood. The receptors originated from a man aged 18 to 29 in good health.

The rearrangement joins TRBV7-3 to TRBJ2-7; 8 nucleotides agree with TRBD2. V gave up 3 bases and J gave up 5 bases; unmatched junction bases: 6. The CDR3 runs 14 residues. The V gene's germline CDR1 is SGHTA and CDR2 FQGTGA. The CDR3 loop reads CASSFGSGSDEQYF. The CDR3 DNA sequence: TGTGCCAGCAGCTTTGGGAGCGGGAGTGACGAGCAGTACTTC.

This clonotype was found many times. The rearrangement uses TRBV20-1 and TRBJ1-2; D perhaps matches TRBD1 (5 bases). The germline V gene encodes CDR1 DFQATT and CDR2 SNEGSKA (reference sequence). CDR3 size: 8 residues. The V and J ends lost 5 bases and 14 bases respectively, with 9 bases between them. CDR3 nucleotides: TGCAGTGCTCCCGGGACTACCTTC. It yields the protein CSAPGTTF.

Ten or more counts support this clonotype. V is TRBV6-5 and J is TRBJ2-1, with no clear D. Germline V gene sequence: CDR1 MNHEY, CDR2 SVGAGI. V lost 5 bases and J 13 bases, leaving 15 bases between the germline ends. The CDR3 loop spans 12 amino acids. Here the CDR3 DNA reads TGTGCCAGCAGTCCTCAAGGCTACGAACAGTTCTTC. It translates to CASSPQGYEQFF.

This clonotype came up many times. The gene calls are TRBV5-1 and TRBJ2-3; 9 positions agree with TRBD1. With 4 bases clipped from V and 2 bases from J, the junction kept 8 bases outside the gene matches. The CDR3 loop spans 16 amino acids. Germline V gene sequence: CDR1 SGHRS, CDR2 YFSETQ. For the CDR3, the DNA is TGCGCCAGCAGCGAACAGGGGGCGCTATCCACAGATACGCAGTATTTT. It translates to CASSEQGALSTDTQYF.

This chain connects TRBV18 to TRBJ1-1; D not certain. Trimming took 2 bases from V and 1 from J, leaving 11 bases between them. This CDR3 is built from 15 residues. Germline-derived CDR1 and CDR2 are KGHSH and LQKENI. The CDR3 protein is CASSPAGTGNTEAFF. The DNA of the CDR3 is TGTGCCAGCTCACCAGCCGGTACGGGGAACACTGAAGCTTTCTTT.

This clonotype was observed many times. The chain joins TRBV11-2 to TRBJ2-2; D is perhaps TRBD1 (6 bases). The germline gives CDR1 SGHAT, CDR2 FQNNGV. Trimming took 1 base from V and 1 from J, leaving 19 bases between them. The CDR3 extends over 19 amino acids. CDR3 bases: TGTGCCAGCAGCTTAGTCATTTCCCCCGGGACACTGAACACCGGGGAGCTGTTTTTT. Amino acids: CASSLVISPGTLNTGELFF.

This clonotype was detected many times. The CDR3 sequence: CAGTSVNEQFF. The CDR3 nucleotides read TGTGCTGGGACTAGCGTCAATGAGCAGTTCTTC. The chain carries TRBV6-1 and TRBJ2-1; TRBD2 matches at 10 bases. CDR1 and CDR2 (germline): MNHNS, SASEGT. This CDR3 has 11 amino acids.

This clonotype has at least ten counts. V is TRBV6-5 and J is TRBJ2-1; perhaps TRBD2 as D (6 bases). Trimming took 2 bases from V and 4 from J, leaving 21 bases between them. The germline V gene encodes CDR1 MNHEY and CDR2 SVGAGI. The CDR3 covers 18 residues. CDR3 sequence reads: CASSYGVGTGETYNEQFF. In DNA form, the CDR3 reads TGTGCCAGCAGTTACGGAGTGGGAACGGGGGAGACATACAATGAGCAGTTCTTC.

This clonotype was recorded at least ten times. This rearrangement joins TRBV10-3 to TRBJ2-1; D gene unclear. This CDR3 is built from 13 residues. Trimming cost V 11 bases and J 3 bases, with 14 bases left between them. Germline V gene lookup returns CDR1 ENHRY and CDR2 SYGVKD. Here the CDR3 reads CAATSGGYNEQFF. The DNA for the CDR3 is TGTGCCGCCACTTCAGGCGGCTACAATGAGCAGTTCTTC.

The chain links TRBV7-8 to TRBJ2-5; 9 nucleotides line up with TRBD1. The ends lost 7 bases at V and 0 bases at J; junction bases unmatched: 6. Germline CDR1 SGHVS, CDR2 FQNEAQ. This CDR3 region has 15 residues. CDR3 DNA sequence: TGTGCCAGCAACGACGGACAGGGGAACCAAGAGACCCAGTACTTC. It codes for CASNDGQGNQETQYF.

This clonotype was found many times. The chain links TRBV5-5 to TRBJ2-7, with no clear D. Germline lookup yields CDR1 SGHKS and CDR2 YYEKEE (reference sequence). V was cut by 0 bases and J by 6 bases, with 13 bases left in between. CDR3 length: 14 amino acids. The CDR3 bases are TGTGCCAGCAGCTTGGGTTTGCCTACGGGCGAGCAGTACGTC. This encodes CASSLGLPTGEQYV.

This clonotype occurred many times. The chain uses TRBV5-1 and TRBJ2-3, with D uncertain. This CDR3 has 18 residues. Trimming took off 3 bases at V and 1 base at J, with 21 bases between the two ends. Germline CDR1 SGHRS, CDR2 YFSETQ. The CDR3 loop reads CASSSFGLGPYRTDTQYF. CDR3 nucleotide sequence: TGCGCCAGCAGCTCCTTCGGGTTGGGCCCATACCGCACAGATACGCAGTATTTT.

This clonotype was picked up many times. This chain joins TRBV12-5 and TRBJ2-3; D not resolved. The V end lost 1 base, the J end lost 3 bases, and 8 bases lay between the germline ends. The V gene's germline CDR1 is LGHNT and CDR2 FRNRAP. The CDR3 loop spans 14 amino acids. The CDR3 region is CASGLALGTDTQYF. The CDR3 region has the DNA TGTGCTAGTGGTTTGGCCCTAGGAACAGATACGCAGTATTTT. Supplemented by reference TRBV12-5 and TRBJ2-3, the full variable domain reads DARVTQTPRHKVTEMGQEVTMRCQPILGHNTVFWYRQTMMQGLELLAYFRNRAPLDDSGMPKDRFSAEMPDATLATLKIQPSEPRDSAVYFCASGLALGTDTQYFGPGTRLTVL.

Notes on this clonotype: A much bigger clone sits one base away, suggesting this may be a read error. J is TRBJ2-3 and V is TRBV12-3 or TRBV12-4; D ambiguous. Trimming left V 3 bases short and J 4 bases short, with 11 bases between. There are 14 residues in the CDR3. This CDR3 reads CASSFLSLADTQYF. The CDR3 DNA sequence: TGTGCCAGCAGTTTTCTTTCCCTGGCAGATACGCAGTATTTT.

This clonotype was detected many times. The J gene is TRBJ2-2, the V gene TRBV29-1, with 9 bases aligning to TRBD1. CDR3 length: 16 residues. CDR1 and CDR2 (germline): SQVTM, ANQGSEA. J was trimmed by 4 bases and V by 5 bases; bases with no gene match: 11. CDR3 sequence: CSVSWTGTGFTGELFF. CDR3 in DNA: TGCAGCGTTTCCTGGACCGGGACAGGGTTCACCGGGGAGCTGTTTTTT.

For this clonotype: A much larger clone is a single base away; this may be a read error. The chain is built from TRBV12-5 and TRBJ2-1, with a possible D match to TRBD1 (5 bases). CDR1 and CDR2 from the germline V gene are LGHNT and FRNRAP. V was cut by 9 bases and J by 9 bases, with 24 bases left in between. The CDR3 totals 15 residues. Here the CDR3 reads CARADGAEPLGEQFF. CDR3 nucleotides: TGTGCTAGAGCCGATGGGGCGGAGCCGTTGGGTGAGCAGTTCTTC.

V usage is TRBV5-1 and J usage is TRBJ2-7, with TRBD1 matching over 7 bases. After removal of 9 bases from V and 1 base from J, the junction contained 7 bases not matched to a gene. In germline, CDR1 is SGHRS, CDR2 YFSETQ. The CDR3 contains 13 residues. The CDR3 reads CATRRDSSYEQYF. In nucleotides, the CDR3 is TGCGCCACCAGACGGGACAGTTCCTACGAGCAGTACTTC. Full variable domain (rest looked up from reference TRBV5-1 and TRBJ2-7): KAGVTQTPRYLIKTRGQQVTLSCSPISGHRSVSWYQQTPGQGLQFLFEYFSETQRNKGNFPGRFSGRQFSNSRSEMNVSTLELGDSALYLCATRRDSSYEQYFGPGTRLTVT.

At least ten counts were recorded for this clonotype. The chain combines TRBV5-4 with TRBJ1-6; D is uncertain. The length of the CDR3 is 14 residues. Trimming took 2 bases from V and 7 from J, leaving 10 bases between them. Germline assignment: CDR1 SGHNT and CDR2 YYREEE (reference sequence). The chain's CDR3 is CASSFGLGNSPLHF. The CDR3 nucleotides read TGTGCCAGCAGCTTCGGACTAGGGAATTCACCCCTCCACTTT.

This chain links TRBV7-9 with TRBJ2-5, with D possibly being TRBD1 (6 bases). Germline values: CDR1 SEHNR, CDR2 FQNEAQ (reference sequence). This CDR3 spans 14 amino acids. Trimming took 5 bases from V and 2 from J, leaving 12 bases between them. The CDR3 nucleotides are TGTGCCAGCAGCCCGGGACACGGACAAGAGACCCAGTACTTC. This codes for CASSPGHGQETQYF.

CDR3: CASSYGLSDPYNEQFF. The CDR3 region has the DNA TGTGCCAGCAGTTACGGACTATCGGACCCATACAATGAGCAGTTCTTC. This sequence joins TRBV6-2 or TRBV6-3 and TRBJ2-1; TRBD2 is a possible D gene (6 bases). Per germline, CDR1 MNHEY and CDR2 SVGEGT. Trimming took off 2 bases at V and 4 bases at J, with 15 bases between the two ends. The CDR3 loop spans 16 amino acids.

This clonotype was counted between two and nine times. The chain recombines TRBV11-3 with TRBJ1-1, with D possibly being TRBD1 (5 bases). Germline CDR1 reads SGHNT; CDR2 reads YENEEA. Trimming removed 4 bases from V and 6 bases from J, with 18 bases in between. This CDR3 comprises 15 residues. DNA of the CDR3: TGTGCCAGCAGCTCGAGGGGCAGTTTCTGGTCTGAAGCTTTCTTT. Protein sequence: CASSSRGSFWSEAFF.

This clonotype has just a few counts. The chain links TRBV7-9 to TRBJ2-7; the match to TRBD1 covers 9 bases. The CDR3 loop spans 15 amino acids. V trimming: 1 base; J trimming: 4 bases; junction bases outside the gene matches: 5. Per the germline V gene, CDR1 is SEHNR and CDR2 is FQNEAQ (reference sequence). CDR3 bases: TGTGCCAGCAGCTTAGGGACAGGGGTATTTTACGAGCAGTACGTC. The encoded protein is CASSLGTGVFYEQYV.

This clonotype has a handful of counts. The rearrangement uses TRBV30 and TRBJ2-5; a weak D match, TRBD1 (6 bases). The CDR3 is 12 residues long. CDR1 is GTSNPN and CDR2 is SVGIG in the germline V gene (reference sequence). With 7 bases removed from V and 5 bases from J, the gap between germline ends came to 14 bases. For the CDR3, the DNA is TGTGCCTTGGGGGCCAGACGGGAGACCCAGTACTTC. Translating it yields CALGARRETQYF. The variable domain in full, completed from reference TRBV30 and TRBJ2-5, reads SQTIHQWPATLVQPVGSPLSLECTVEGTSNPNLYWYRQAAGRGLQLLFYSVGIGQISSEVPQNLSASRPQDRQFILSSKKLLLSDSGFYLCALGARRETQYFGPGTRLLVL.

The V call is TRBV6-1, the J call TRBJ2-7; 9 bases match TRBD2. The ends lost 6 bases at V and 0 bases at J; junction bases unmatched: 3. The length of the CDR3 is 14 residues. CDR1 MNHNS and CDR2 SASEGT come from the germline V gene. The CDR3 sequence: CASRISGSSYEQYF. The CDR3 nucleotides read TGTGCCAGCAGGATTAGCGGGAGCTCCTACGAGCAGTACTTC.

The sample holds a few counts of this clonotype. The chain recombines TRBV7-9 with TRBJ1-5; D uncertain. The germline gives CDR1 SEHNR, CDR2 FQNEAQ (reference sequence). This CDR3 contains 12 residues. Trimming pared 5 bases from V and 9 bases from J, leaving 11 bases between. The CDR3 nucleotides are TGTGCCAGCAGCCCATACTCTGGGCCCCAGCATTTT. Translated, it gives CASSPYSGPQHF. Complete variable domain (other parts from reference TRBV7-9 and TRBJ1-5): DTGVSQNPRHKITKRGQNVTFRCDPISEHNRLYWYRQTLGQGPEFLTYFQNEAQLEKSRLLSDRFSAERPKGSFSTLEIQRTEQGDSAMYLCASSPYSGPQHFGDGTRLSIL.

This clonotype appeared many times. The J gene is TRBJ2-4, the V gene TRBV7-2; D unresolved. Trimming removed 2 bases from V and 0 bases from J, with 5 bases in between. The CDR3 length is 14 residues. Germline CDR1 reads SGHTA; CDR2 reads FQGNSA. The CDR3 bases are TGTGCCAGCAGCTTACCTCTAGCCAAAAACATTCAGTACTTC. It is translated as CASSLPLAKNIQYF.